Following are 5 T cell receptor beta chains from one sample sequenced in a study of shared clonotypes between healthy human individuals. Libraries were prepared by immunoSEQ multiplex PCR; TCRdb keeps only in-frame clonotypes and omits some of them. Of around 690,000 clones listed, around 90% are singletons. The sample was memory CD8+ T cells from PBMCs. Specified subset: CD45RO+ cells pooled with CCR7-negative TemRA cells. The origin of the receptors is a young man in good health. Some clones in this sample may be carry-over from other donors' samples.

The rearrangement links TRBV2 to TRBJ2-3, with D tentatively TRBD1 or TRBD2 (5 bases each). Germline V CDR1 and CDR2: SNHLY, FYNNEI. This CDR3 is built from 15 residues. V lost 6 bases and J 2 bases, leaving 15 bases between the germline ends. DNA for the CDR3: TGTGCCAGCAGCTTGGGGGTATCCAACACAGATACGCAGTATTTT. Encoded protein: CASSLGVSNTDTQYF.

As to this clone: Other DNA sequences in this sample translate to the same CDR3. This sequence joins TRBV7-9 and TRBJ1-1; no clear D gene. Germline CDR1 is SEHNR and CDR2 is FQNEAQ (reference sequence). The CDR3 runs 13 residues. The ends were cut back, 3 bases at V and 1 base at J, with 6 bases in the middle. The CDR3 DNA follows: TGTGCCAGCAGCTTGGCACAGAACACTGAAGCTTTCTTT. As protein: CASSLAQNTEAFF.

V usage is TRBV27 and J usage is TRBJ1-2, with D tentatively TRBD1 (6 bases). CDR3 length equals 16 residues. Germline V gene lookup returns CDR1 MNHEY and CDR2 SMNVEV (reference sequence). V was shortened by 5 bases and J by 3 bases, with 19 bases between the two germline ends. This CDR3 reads CASSPSHPGAHYGYTF. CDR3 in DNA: TGTGCCAGCAGTCCGAGCCACCCGGGGGCCCACTATGGCTACACCTTC.

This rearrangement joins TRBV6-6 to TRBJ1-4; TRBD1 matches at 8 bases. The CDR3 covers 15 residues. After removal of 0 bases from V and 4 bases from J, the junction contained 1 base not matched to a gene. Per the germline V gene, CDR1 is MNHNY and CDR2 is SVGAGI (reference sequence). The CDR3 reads CASSYSTGVNEKLFF. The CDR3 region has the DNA TGTGCCAGCAGTTACTCGACAGGGGTTAATGAAAAACTGTTTTTT.

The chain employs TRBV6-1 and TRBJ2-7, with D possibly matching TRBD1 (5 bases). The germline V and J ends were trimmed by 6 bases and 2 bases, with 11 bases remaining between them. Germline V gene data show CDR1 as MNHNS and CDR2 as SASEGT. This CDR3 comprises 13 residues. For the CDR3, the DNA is TGTGCCAGCAGAGGGGCAGGCGCCTACGAGCAGTACTTC. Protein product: CASRGAGAYEQYF.